These 2 T cell receptor beta chains originate from one sample sequenced in a study of neurological immune-mediated disorders. Each CDR3 protein is one row after TCRdb ran MiXCR on the 5' RACE reads. In the table there are some 47,000 distinct CDR3 sequences, 16% of which are singletons. Sequencing was performed on PBMCs. The source is a man between 60 and 75 years old in good health.

This clonotype was seen repeatedly, ten times or more. The rearrangement uses TRBV5-1 and TRBJ2-3; tentatively, D is TRBD2 (8 bases). V was clipped by 4 bases and J by 5 bases, with 17 bases between them. Germline lookup yields CDR1 SGHRS and CDR2 YFSETQ. The CDR3 loop spans 15 amino acids. The CDR3 nucleotides read TGCGCCAGCAGCCCGGACAGGCGGGAGGTAGATACGCAGTATTTT. It is translated as CASSPDRREVDTQYF.

This clonotype came up a few times. The chain joins TRBV19 to TRBJ2-3; 7 bases fit TRBD2. This CDR3 is 15 amino acids long. V shed 7 bases and J 2 bases; nucleotides not matched to a gene: 9. The germline CDR1 and CDR2 sequences are LNHDA and SQIVND (reference sequence). The CDR3 region is CASNGGRAITDTQYF. The CDR3 DNA follows: TGTGCCAGTAACGGAGGGAGGGCCATCACAGATACGCAGTATTTT.